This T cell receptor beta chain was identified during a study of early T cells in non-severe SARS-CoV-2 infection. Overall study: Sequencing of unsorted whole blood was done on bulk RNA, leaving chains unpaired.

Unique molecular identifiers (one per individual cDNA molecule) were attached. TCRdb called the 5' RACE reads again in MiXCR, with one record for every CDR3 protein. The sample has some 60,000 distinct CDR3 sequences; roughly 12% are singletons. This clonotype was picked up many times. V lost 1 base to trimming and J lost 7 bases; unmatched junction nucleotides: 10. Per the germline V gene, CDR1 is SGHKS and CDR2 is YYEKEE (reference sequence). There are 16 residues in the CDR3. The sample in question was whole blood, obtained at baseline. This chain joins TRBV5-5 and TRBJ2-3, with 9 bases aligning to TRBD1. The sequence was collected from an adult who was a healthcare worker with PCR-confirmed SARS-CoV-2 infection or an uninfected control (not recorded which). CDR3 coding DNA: TGTGCCAGCAGCTTGTTGGGACAGGGTTCATCAAATACGCAGTATTTT. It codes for CASSLLGQGSSNTQYF.